The 4 T cell receptor beta chains reported below all come from one sample, sequenced in a study of early T cells in non-severe SARS-CoV-2 infection. TCRdb passed the 5' RACE reads through MiXCR, listing each CDR3 protein once. The sample comprises approximately 79,000 distinct CDR3 sequences, roughly 13% of which are singletons, and approximately 1.1% rests with the top ten. Source material: whole blood. Receptors were obtained from an adult who was a healthcare worker with PCR-confirmed SARS-CoV-2 infection or an uninfected control (not recorded which).

This clonotype has a count of ten or more. The chain recombines TRBV20-1 with TRBJ2-7; perhaps TRBD2 as D (5 bases). The V gene lost 6 bases and the J gene lost 3 bases, with 15 bases spanning the gap. The length of the CDR3 is 13 residues. The germline V gene has CDR1 DFQATT and CDR2 SNEGSKA (reference sequence). The CDR3 protein is CSAILGRDYEQYF. The CDR3 nucleotides are TGCAGTGCAATACTAGGGCGTGACTACGAGCAGTACTTC.

The chain links TRBV18 to TRBJ2-5; perhaps D is TRBD1 or TRBD2 (6 bases each). Germline V CDR1 and CDR2: KGHSH, LQKENI. With 0 bases removed from V and 4 bases from J, the gap between germline ends came to 12 bases. The CDR3 totals 15 residues. CDR3 DNA: TGTGCCAGCTCACCACCCCTAGGGGGAGGAGAGACCCAGTACTTC. Translating gives CASSPPLGGGETQYF.

This clonotype was recorded many times. The chain uses TRBV20-1 and TRBJ1-2, with D possibly being TRBD1 (5 bases). The CDR3 totals 13 residues. Trimming removed 1 base from V and 10 bases from J, with 16 bases in between. Germline V gives CDR1 DFQATT, CDR2 SNEGSKA (reference sequence). In nucleotides, the CDR3 is TGCAGTGCTAGAGTGGTATCCGGGGGAGACTACACCTTC. It translates to CSARVVSGGDYTF.

This clonotype was seen at least ten times. CDR3 region: CASSPRSSGANVLTF. For the CDR3, the DNA is TGTGCCAGCAGCCCCCGGAGCTCTGGGGCCAACGTCCTGACTTTC. The V gene is TRBV7-9, the J gene TRBJ2-6, with D unclear. Germline CDR1 SEHNR, CDR2 FQNEAQ (reference sequence). There are 15 residues in the CDR3. V lost 5 bases and J lost 0, with 8 bases in between.